A selection of T cell receptor beta chains follows, all from one sample in a study of shared clonotypes between healthy human individuals. Clones were read by immunoSEQ multiplex PCR, and TCRdb kept only the in-frame ones, dropping some. The sample shows about 1 million clones, about 80% of them seen only once. The sample was memory CD4+ T cells sorted from blood. The receptor set was obtained from a man aged 18 to 29 in good health. Each CDR3 is given with its conserved first and last residue. The D gene is left open where the match is weak. Rows may omit the clone size; those that give it use once, few, many or a size class.

CDR3aa	CDR3nt	v_gene	j_gene	abundance	d_gene
CASSPGQGVGGYTF	TGTGCCAGCAGCCCAGGACAGGGGGTGGGTGGCTACACCTTC	TRBV7-6	TRBJ1-2	NA	TRBD1
CASSLDGGYQETQYF	TGTGCCAGCAGCTTAGATGGCGGTTACCAAGAGACCCAGTACTTC	TRBV7-9	TRBJ2-5	NA	NA
CASSPGVGTPRGEQYF	TGTGCCAGCAGCCCGGGAGTCGGGACGCCGAGGGGCGAGCAGTACTTC	TRBV7-2	TRBJ2-7	NA	NA
CASSFSPSPEKLFF	TGTGCCAGCAGTTTCTCCCCCTCACCTGAAAAACTGTTTTTT	TRBV28	TRBJ1-4	NA	NA
CSVGAGGTYGYTF	TGCAGCGTTGGGGCAGGGGGTACCTATGGCTACACCTTC	TRBV29-1	TRBJ1-2	NA	TRBD1
CAWSVRGYGYTF	TGTGCCTGGAGTGTTCGGGGATATGGCTACACCTTC	TRBV30	TRBJ1-2	few	NA
CASGYYTGELFF	TGTGCCAGCGGGTACTATACCGGGGAGCTGTTTTTT	TRBV2	TRBJ2-2	NA	NA
CASSPLGRGEQYF	TGTGCCAGCTCACCACTTGGCAGGGGCGAGCAGTACTTC	TRBV18	TRBJ2-7	NA	NA
CASKVTGETQYF	TGCGCCAGCAAGGTGACGGGAGAGACCCAGTACTTC	TRBV5-1	TRBJ2-5	NA	NA
CASSIGSRVGNNQPQHF	TGTGCCAGTAGTATTGGTTCCAGGGTGGGGAACAATCAGCCCCAGCATTTT	TRBV19	TRBJ1-5	NA	NA
CASSLRPGSTGELFF	TGCGCCAGCAGCTTGCGTCCAGGAAGCACCGGGGAGCTGTTTTTT	TRBV5-1	TRBJ2-2	NA	NA
CASSFLRETQYF	TGTGCCAGCAGCTTCCTAAGGGAGACCCAGTACTTC	TRBV11-2	TRBJ2-5	NA	NA
CASSSRTGAGSYTF	TGTGCCAGCAGTTCACGGACAGGGGCGGGAAGCTACACCTTC	TRBV27	TRBJ1-2	NA	TRBD1
CASSGSGPGRVF	TGTGCCAGCAGTGGTTCAGGTCCGGGGAGGGTCTTT	TRBV2	TRBJ1-1	few	NA
CASSERGTNTEAFF	TGTGCCAGCAGTGAGCGGGGGACCAACACTGAAGCTTTCTTT	TRBV6-1	TRBJ1-1	NA	NA
CASSPGTGLYNTEAFF	TGTGCCAGCTCACCCGGGACAGGGCTTTATAACACTGAAGCTTTCTTT	TRBV18	TRBJ1-1	few	TRBD1
CASSLGRTGGTDTQYF	TGCGCCAGCAGCTTGGGCAGGACAGGGGGCACAGATACGCAGTATTTT	TRBV5-1	TRBJ2-3	NA	TRBD1
CASSLAGAVYNEQFF	TGCGCCAGCAGCTTGGCAGGGGCAGTCTACAATGAGCAGTTCTTC	TRBV5-1	TRBJ2-1	NA	NA
CASSLVPGAAYEQYF	TGTGCCAGCAGCTTAGTTCCCGGTGCAGCCTACGAGCAGTACTTC	TRBV11-2	TRBJ2-7	NA	NA
CSSDLAGGETQYF	TGCAGCTCGGACCTAGCGGGGGGAGAGACCCAGTACTTC	TRBV29-1	TRBJ2-5	NA	TRBD2
CSALENTIYF	TGCAGTGCTCTCGAAAACACCATATATTTT	TRBV20-1	TRBJ1-3	NA	NA
CASSLVSSPEQTQYF	TGCGCCAGCAGCTTGGTGTCATCGCCCGAACAGACCCAGTACTTC	TRBV5-1	TRBJ2-5	NA	NA
CAISPAQGGTEAFF	TGTGCCATCAGCCCAGCACAGGGGGGCACTGAAGCTTTCTTT	TRBV10-3	TRBJ1-1	NA	TRBD1
CASSRQRGGFSGNTIYF	TGTGCCAGCAGCCGCCAGCGGGGGGGATTTTCTGGAAACACCATATATTTT	TRBV7-9	TRBJ1-3	once	NA
CASSQTGGSYNEQFF	TGCGCCAGCAGCCAAACGGGCGGCTCCTACAATGAGCAGTTCTTC	TRBV4-3	TRBJ2-1	NA	NA
CASSLFLQGRGETQYF	TGTGCCAGCAGCTTATTCTTACAGGGGCGGGGGGAGACCCAGTACTTC	TRBV7-8	TRBJ2-5	NA	NA
CASSTRSAGGPETQYF	TGTGCCAGTAGTACACGGTCAGCGGGAGGGCCTGAGACCCAGTACTTC	TRBV19	TRBJ2-5	NA	TRBD2
CASSLDMASGRPNYNEQFF	TGTGCCAGCAGCTTAGATATGGCTAGCGGGAGGCCTAACTACAATGAGCAGTTCTTC	TRBV11-2	TRBJ2-1	NA	TRBD2
CASSGTSYNEQFF	TGTGCCAGCAGTGGGACAAGCTACAATGAGCAGTTCTTC	TRBV2	TRBJ2-1	NA	NA